This section outlines one TCR beta chain sequence together with its context. Autoimmune disease history or systemic immunosuppression barred patients. The sample comes from a study of OX40 agonist ivuxolimab in advanced cancers. Across the whole study: Ivuxolimab, which is an agonistic anti-OX40 (CD134) antibody, was administered to the patients.

The repertoire was sequenced with immunoSEQ multiplex PCR; TCRdb's copy has only in-frame clones and lacks some. This table has approximately 68,000 clones, approximately 92% appearing once. The sequence derives from an adult with an advanced solid tumor such as melanoma, head and neck, liver or kidney cancer. The specimen was CD4+ or CD8+ T cells sorted from blood, collected in a trial of the OX40 agonist ivuxolimab.

CDR3 sequence: CASSGQVPGETQYF. The CDR3 DNA reads TGCGCCAGCAGCGGACAGGTGCCGGGAGAGACCCAGTACTTC. V usage is TRBV5-1 and J usage is TRBJ2-5, with 7 bases aligning to TRBD1. The ends lost 4 bases at V and 4 bases at J; junction bases unmatched: 7. Germline lookup yields CDR1 SGHRS and CDR2 YFSETQ. The CDR3 contains 14 residues.